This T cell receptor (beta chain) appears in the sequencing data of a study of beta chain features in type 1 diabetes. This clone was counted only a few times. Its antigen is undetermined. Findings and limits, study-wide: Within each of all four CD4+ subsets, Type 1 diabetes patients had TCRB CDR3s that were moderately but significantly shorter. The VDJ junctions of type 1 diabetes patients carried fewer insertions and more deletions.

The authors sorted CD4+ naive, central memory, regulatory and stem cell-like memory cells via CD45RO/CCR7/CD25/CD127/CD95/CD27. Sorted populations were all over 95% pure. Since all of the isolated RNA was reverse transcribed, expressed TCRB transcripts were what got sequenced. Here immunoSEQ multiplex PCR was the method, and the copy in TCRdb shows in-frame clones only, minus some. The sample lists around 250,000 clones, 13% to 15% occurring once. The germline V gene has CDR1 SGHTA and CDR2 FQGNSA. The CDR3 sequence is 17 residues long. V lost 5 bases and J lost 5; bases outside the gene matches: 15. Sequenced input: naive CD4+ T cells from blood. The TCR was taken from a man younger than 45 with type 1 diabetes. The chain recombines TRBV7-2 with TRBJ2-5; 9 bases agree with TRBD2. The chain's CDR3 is CASSQVSGTSSLETQYF. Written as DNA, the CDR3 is TGTGCCAGCAGCCAGGTCTCCGGGACTAGCAGTTTGGAGACCCAGTACTTC.